The rows below give T cell receptor beta chains drawn from one sample of a study of blood T cell repertoires in COVID-19. The protocol was immunoSEQ multiplex PCR, while the TCRdb copy is restricted to in-frame clones and leaves out a portion. The repertoire holds roughly 190,000 clones, approximately 92% seen once, with approximately 0.48% in the top ten. Sequencing used peripheral blood. Source of these receptors: a man between 50 and 59 years old with acute or convalescent COVID-19. Each CDR3 is given with its conserved first and last residue. A D gene is named only where the DNA matches it firmly. Clone size is not always given. Where it is, it says once, few, many or a class for expanded clones.

>TRBD2|TRBV19|once|TRBJ2-1
CASSGTSGKTSYNEQFF
TGTGCCAGCTCTGGGACTAGCGGGAAGACCTCCTACAATGAGCAGTTCTTC
>NA|TRBV27|once|TRBJ1-2
CASSGLPNDGYTF
TGTGCCAGCAGCGGTCTCCCTAATGATGGCTACACCTTC
>TRBD1|TRBV4-3|NA|TRBJ2-1
CASSRAGTGVYNEQFF
TGCGCCAGCAGCCGAGCTGGGACAGGGGTCTACAATGAGCAGTTCTTC
>TRBD2|TRBV3-1/TRBV3-2|NA|TRBJ2-7
CASSQVLVSGSAAYEQYF
TGTGCCAGCAGCCAAGTCTTGGTTAGCGGGAGTGCAGCCTACGAGCAGTACTTC
>TRBD1|TRBV2|NA|TRBJ1-1
CASTVGRTGNTEAFF
TGTGCCAGCACGGTCGGGCGGACAGGGAACACTGAAGCTTTCTTT
>NA|TRBV7-8|NA|TRBJ2-7
CASSLKLAREQYF
TGTGCCAGCAGCTTAAAACTAGCCAGGGAGCAGTACTTC
>TRBD1|TRBV5-4|NA|TRBJ2-3
CASSQGQGSADTQYF
TGTGCCAGCAGCCAGGGACAGGGGAGCGCAGATACGCAGTATTTT
>TRBD2|TRBV5-1|NA|TRBJ2-1
CASSVAGAQISEQFF
TGCGCCAGCTCCGTAGCGGGAGCTCAGATCAGTGAGCAGTTCTTC
>TRBD1|TRBV28|NA|TRBJ1-1
CASSLVVGGFGDTEAFF
TGTGCCAGCAGTTTAGTAGTAGGGGGCTTCGGGGACACTGAAGCTTTCTTT
>NA|TRBV4-2|NA|TRBJ1-6
CASSQGDSPLHF
TGTGCCAGCAGCCAAGGAGATTCACCCCTCCACTTT
>TRBD2|TRBV24-1|NA|TRBJ2-2
CATSEGSGTTGELFF
TGTGCCACCAGTGAAGGTAGCGGGACTACCGGGGAGCTGTTTTTT
>NA|TRBV2|NA|TRBJ2-5
CASVRGLGETQYF
TGTGCCAGCGTCAGGGGTCTAGGGGAGACCCAGTACTTC
>NA|TRBV7-2|many|TRBJ1-1
CASSTGTAGNTEAFF
TGTGCCAGCAGCACAGGGACGGCGGGGAACACTGAAGCTTTCTTT
>NA|TRBV4-3|NA|TRBJ1-2
CASSQDRWNYGYTF
TGCGCCAGCAGCCAAGATCGGTGGAACTATGGCTACACCTTC
>NA|TRBV2|NA|TRBJ2-7
CASNPASYEQYF
TGTGCCAGCAACCCTGCGAGTTACGAGCAGTACTTC
>NA|TRBV5-1|NA|TRBJ1-3
CASSLGANSGNTIYF
TGCGCCAGCAGCTTGGGCGCTAATTCTGGAAACACCATATATTTT
>NA|TRBV28|NA|TRBJ1-6
CASSLYAGIRNSPLHF
TGTGCCAGCAGTTTATACGCAGGGATCAGAAATTCACCCCTCCACTTT
>TRBD1|TRBV13|NA|TRBJ1-2
CASSPRQGSKNYGYTF
TGTGCCAGCAGCCCGAGACAGGGGAGCAAGAACTATGGCTACACCTTC
>TRBD2|TRBV18|NA|TRBJ2-5
CASSPSASGRGETQYF
TGTGCCAGCTCACCATCGGCTAGCGGGAGAGGAGAGACCCAGTACTTC
>TRBD1|TRBV10-2|few|TRBJ1-5
CASNERGQGRQPQHF
TGCGCCAGCAATGAGCGCGGACAGGGTAGGCAGCCCCAGCATTTT
>NA|TRBV5-6|NA|TRBJ2-7
CASRPNRSPLYEQYF
TGTGCCAGCAGACCCAACAGGTCTCCCCTCTACGAGCAGTACTTC
>NA|TRBV5-1|NA|TRBJ1-6
CASSLRSPRQDITNSPLHF
TGCGCCAGCAGCTTGCGGTCACCTCGCCAGGACATTACAAATTCACCCCTCCACTTT
>TRBD2|TRBV28|NA|TRBJ2-7
CASNLLGLAGAYEQYF
TGTGCCAGCAATCTACTGGGACTAGCGGGAGCCTACGAGCAGTACTTC
>TRBD2|TRBV7-8|NA|TRBJ2-7
CASSSSSGRAYEQYF
TGTGCCAGCAGCTCCTCTAGCGGGAGGGCCTACGAGCAGTACTTC
>TRBD1|TRBV25-1|NA|TRBJ1-5
CASSDRTGGDQPQHF
TGTGCCAGCAGTGACAGGACAGGGGGCGATCAGCCCCAGCATTTT
>TRBD1|TRBV30|NA|TRBJ1-2
CASSAGQGGVGYTF
TGTGCCAGCTCAGCTGGACAGGGAGGAGTTGGCTACACCTTC
>NA|TRBV10-3|NA|TRBJ1-6
CAIRSSSENSPLHF
TGTGCCATCAGGAGTTCATCCGAGAATTCACCCCTCCACTTT
>TRBD2|TRBV7-2|NA|TRBJ2-1
CASSLLAGNNEQFF
TGTGCCAGCAGCCTCCTAGCGGGGAACAATGAGCAGTTCTTC
>NA|TRBV29-1|once|TRBJ2-5
CSVDRVEKTQYF
TGCAGCGTTGACAGGGTAGAAAAGACCCAGTACTTC